This T cell receptor beta chain appears in the sequencing data of a study of beta chain features in type 1 diabetes. General study findings and limits: Lower insertion and higher deletion counts appeared at VDJ junctions in type 1 diabetes patients. Across patients, naive, central memory and Treg TCRB repertoires exhibited apparently greater similarity than was observed across healthy donors. Equally in patients and controls, PCR might preferentially amplify shorter templates.

This clone was found a few times. Its antigen is unidentified. Reverse transcription of all isolated RNA meant that expressed TCRB transcripts were sequenced. The repertoire was sequenced with immunoSEQ multiplex PCR; TCRdb's copy has only in-frame clones and lacks some. The sample comprises around 450,000 clones, more than 9.5% of which are singletons, and around 0.05% rests with the top ten. Sorted populations all had greater than 95% purity. This TCR came from a woman between 18 and 30 years old in good health. Source material: naive CD4+ T cells from blood.

The CDR3 region has the DNA TGCGCCAGCAGCAGGACTAGCCCGGTTTCAGAGACCCAGTACTTC. It specifies CASSRTSPVSETQYF. V is TRBV5-1 and J is TRBJ2-5; 8 nucleotides agree with TRBD2. The CDR3 sequence is 15 residues long. Trimming at V came to 4 bases and at J to 4 bases, leaving 9 bases not matched to a gene. CDR1 is SGHRS and CDR2 is YFSETQ in the germline V gene.